These 10 T cell receptor beta chains were all obtained from the same sample, sequenced in a study of T-cell reconstitution after alpha-beta-depleted transplantation in children. Library preparation (for TCRbeta) was performed with unique molecular identifiers. TCRdb processed the PCR reads anew with MiXCR; each CDR3 protein has one entry. Of fewer than 700,000 distinct CDR3 sequences in the sample, 13% were seen once. Here the sequenced sample was PBMCs, mostly from graft donor cells, taken 360 days after TCRalphabeta/CD19-depleted stem cell transplant. Receptors originate from a male patient younger than 18 who had a stem cell transplant for acute myeloid leukemia, so the T cells may come from the graft donor.

This clonotype showed up just a few times. The V and J genes are TRBV29-1 and TRBJ2-1; maybe TRBD1 (6 bases). V was pared by 8 bases and J by 2 bases, with 13 bases between. Germline lookup yields CDR1 SQVTM and CDR2 ANQGSEA. The CDR3 spans 13 residues. The chain's CDR3 is CSSSGHPYNEQFF. The CDR3 DNA reads TGCAGCTCTTCGGGACATCCCTACAATGAGCAGTTCTTC.

In its sample, this clonotype was seen a few times. The rearrangement uses TRBV4-3 and TRBJ2-1; no definite D call. Germline assignment: CDR1 LGHNA and CDR2 YSLEER. V gave up 0 bases and J gave up 6 bases, with 9 bases separating them. The CDR3 is 14 amino acids. The CDR3 protein is CASSQEKASNEQFF. As DNA, the CDR3 is TGCGCCAGCAGCCAAGAAAAAGCGTCCAATGAGCAGTTCTTC.

J is TRBJ2-3 and V is TRBV7-9; D might be TRBD2 (5 bases). This CDR3 region has 16 residues. The germline V gene has CDR1 SEHNR and CDR2 FQNEAQ (reference sequence). Trimming shortened V by 4 bases and J by 4 bases, and 18 bases separated the two germline ends. CDR3: CASSYALGGLADTQYF. CDR3 coding DNA: TGTGCCAGCAGCTACGCCCTAGGCGGGCTGGCAGATACGCAGTATTTT.

This clonotype was counted a few times. The chain recombines TRBV10-2 with TRBJ2-7; 13 nucleotides align to TRBD2. The CDR3 loop spans 18 amino acids. CDR1 is WSHSY, CDR2 SAAADI, per germline. Trimming took 8 bases from V and 6 from J; bases not matched to a gene: 19. The CDR3 reads CASFIHTSGRAWFGEQYF. CDR3 nucleotide sequence: TGCGCCAGCTTTATTCATACTAGCGGGAGGGCCTGGTTCGGCGAGCAGTACTTC.

This clonotype has a handful of counts. The chain couples TRBV6-5 to TRBJ1-5; tentative D call: TRBD1 (6 bases). The V end was cut by 2 bases, the J end by 4 bases, with 18 bases between. CDR3 size: 17 residues. From germline, CDR1 is MNHEY and CDR2 SVGAGI. CDR3 in amino acids: CASSYGVRQGTNQPQHF. Here the CDR3 DNA reads TGTGCCAGCAGTTACGGGGTCAGGCAGGGGACGAATCAGCCCCAGCATTTT.

The V gene is TRBV6-2 or TRBV6-3, the J gene TRBJ1-1; possible D gene TRBD1, 6 bases. Germline V gene data show CDR1 as MNHEY and CDR2 as SVGEGT. CDR3 size: 14 residues. V shed 0 bases and J shed 5 bases, with 10 bases lying between them. The CDR3 DNA is TGTGCCAGCAGTTACTCACAGGGAAGGACTGAAGCTTTCTTT. This codes for CASSYSQGRTEAFF.

This clonotype was seen ten or more times. CDR3 nucleotides: TGTGCCAGCAGTTACGCCCCTCCAGATACGCAGTATTTT. It is translated as CASSYAPPDTQYF. The chain uses TRBV6-2 or TRBV6-3 and TRBJ2-3, with no clear D. Trimming pared 2 bases from V and 4 bases from J, leaving 7 bases between. The CDR3 spans 13 residues. The germline V gene has CDR1 MNHEY and CDR2 SVGEGT.

This clonotype was counted a few times. V usage is TRBV11-2 and J usage is TRBJ2-2; D possibly corresponds to TRBD1 (5 bases). This CDR3 contains 16 residues. Germline lookup yields CDR1 SGHAT and CDR2 FQNNGV. Trimming took off 5 bases at V and 3 bases at J, with 16 bases between the two ends. CDR3 protein: CASSHYEGHYTGELFF. The CDR3 DNA is TGTGCCAGCAGCCATTATGAAGGACATTACACCGGGGAGCTGTTTTTT.

This clonotype showed up just a few times. V gene TRBV15 combines with J gene TRBJ2-1, with 8 positions matching TRBD2. In germline, CDR1 is LNHNV, CDR2 YYDKDF (reference sequence). J was trimmed by 4 bases and V by 5 bases; bases with no gene match: 7. CDR3 length equals 15 residues. CDR3 coding DNA: TGTGCCACCAGCGGCGGGAGGACTTTTTACAATGAGCAGTTCTTC. Its protein product is CATSGGRTFYNEQFF.

The table lists this clonotype with a few counts. The DNA of the CDR3 is TGTGCCAGCAGCCCAGCTAGAGCCGGGACAGGGGTAGAAGAGACCCAGTACTTC. Protein sequence: CASSPARAGTGVEETQYF. The chain recombines TRBV7-2 with TRBJ2-5; 10 nucleotides line up with TRBD1. This CDR3 comprises 18 residues. The germline V gene has CDR1 SGHTA and CDR2 FQGNSA. The J segment lost 3 bases and the V segment lost 5 bases, leaving 15 bases of the junction unmatched.